This TCR beta chain originates from a study of blood T cell repertoires in COVID-19. About the study: T cells, B-cell-depleted T cells, or PBMCs supplied cDNA or gDNA.

Clones were read by immunoSEQ multiplex PCR, and TCRdb kept only the in-frame ones, dropping some. The sample has fewer than 65,000 clones, around 89% seen once; the top ten hold about 1.5%. Germline loops: CDR1 MNHEY, CDR2 SVGAGI. V dropped 6 bases and J dropped 2 bases, with 17 bases sitting between them. The CDR3 length is 15 residues. The V and J genes are TRBV6-5 and TRBJ2-7, with a possible D match to TRBD2 (6 bases). Sequencing was carried out using peripheral blood. The sequence was collected from a man aged 60-69 years with acute or convalescent COVID-19. CDR3 amino acids: CASSLAERGTYEQYF. The CDR3 DNA sequence: TGTGCCAGCAGCCTCGCTGAACGGGGGACCTACGAGCAGTACTTC.